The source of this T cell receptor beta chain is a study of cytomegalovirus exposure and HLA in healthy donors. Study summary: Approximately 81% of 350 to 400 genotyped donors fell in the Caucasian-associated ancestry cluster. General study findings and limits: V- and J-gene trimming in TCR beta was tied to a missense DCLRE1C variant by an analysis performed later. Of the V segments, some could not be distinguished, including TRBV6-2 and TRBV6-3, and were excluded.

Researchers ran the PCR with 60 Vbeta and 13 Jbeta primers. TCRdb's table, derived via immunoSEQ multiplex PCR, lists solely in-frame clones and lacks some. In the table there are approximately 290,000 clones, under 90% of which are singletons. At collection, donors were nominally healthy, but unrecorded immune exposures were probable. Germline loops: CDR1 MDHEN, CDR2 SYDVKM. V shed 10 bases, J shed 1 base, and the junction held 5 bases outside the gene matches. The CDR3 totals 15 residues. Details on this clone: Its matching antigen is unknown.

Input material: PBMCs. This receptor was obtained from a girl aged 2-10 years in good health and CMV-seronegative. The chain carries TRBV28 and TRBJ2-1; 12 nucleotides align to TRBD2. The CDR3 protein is CATTSGGQSYNEQFF. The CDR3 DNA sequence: TGTGCCACGACTAGCGGGGGCCAATCCTACAATGAGCAGTTCTTC.